This T cell receptor beta chain comes out of a study of blood T cell repertoires in COVID-19. Trimming removed 1 base at V and 8 bases at J, with 17 bases between. CDR1 and CDR2 from the germline V gene are SGHTA and FQGNSA. This CDR3 has 16 residues. The data were produced by immunoSEQ multiplex PCR, yet TCRdb's version contains in-frame clones alone and is incomplete. The sample yields roughly 670,000 clones, over 80% seen once. The chain couples TRBV7-2 to TRBJ1-4; weak D call: TRBD1 (6 bases). This receptor was taken from a woman younger than 35 with acute or convalescent COVID-19. The sequencing sample was made of peripheral blood. Written as DNA, the CDR3 is TGTGCCAGCAGCTTAGAGCTGGGGGGGCTTGGAGAAAAACTGTTTTTT. Protein product: CASSLELGGLGEKLFF.